Below, 30 T cell receptor beta chains from the same sample are listed, as sequenced in a study of T cells after yellow fever vaccination. TCRdb itself ran the 5' RACE reads through MiXCR, one entry per CDR3 protein. The data contain 80,000 to 100,000 distinct CDR3 sequences, about 8.4% of them singletons. Sample: CD8+ T cells not binding an NS4B(214-222) dextramer, sorted from PBMCs, taken approximately 15 days after the first yellow fever vaccination. The source is a man aged 18 to 30 who received the YFV17D yellow fever vaccine.

This clonotype was seen only a few times. This chain links TRBV6-6 with TRBJ2-7, with D perhaps matching TRBD1 or TRBD2 (6 bases each). In germline, CDR1 is MNHNY, CDR2 SVGAGI (reference sequence). CDR3 length equals 12 residues. Trimming took 2 bases from V and 7 from J, leaving 9 bases between them. The CDR3 reads CASSYRGTEQYF. DNA of the CDR3: TGTGCCAGCAGTTACCGCGGGACAGAGCAGTACTTC.

This clonotype has ten or more counts. The chain has TRBV27 and TRBJ1-4; D call uncertain. V was clipped by 2 bases and J by 7 bases, with 5 bases between them. Germline V gene sequence: CDR1 MNHEY, CDR2 SMNVEV (reference sequence). The CDR3 runs to 12 residues. The CDR3 DNA sequence: TGTGCCAGCAGTTTAAACGGTGAAAAACTGTTTTTT. It encodes CASSLNGEKLFF.

In its sample, this clonotype was seen a few times. The V gene is TRBV4-1, the J gene TRBJ2-4; no firm D call. CDR1 is MGHRA and CDR2 is YSYEKL in the germline V gene. The CDR3 has 16 amino acids. The V gene lost 3 bases and the J gene lost 0 bases, with 12 bases spanning the gap. The CDR3 DNA sequence: TGCGCCAGCAGCCACCTCTCGACGGTAGCCAAAAACATTCAGTACTTC. This gives the protein CASSHLSTVAKNIQYF.

The rearrangement joins TRBV6-5 to TRBJ2-1; TRBD2 agrees at 13 bases. With 2 bases clipped from V and 10 bases from J, the junction kept 2 bases outside the gene matches. This CDR3 is 14 amino acids long. The germline CDR1 and CDR2 sequences are MNHEY and SVGAGI. CDR3 residues: CASSYETSGGEQFF. The DNA for the CDR3 is TGTGCCAGCAGTTACGAGACTAGCGGGGGGGAGCAGTTCTTC.

This clonotype was detected only a few times. This chain joins TRBV4-3 and TRBJ2-2; D might be TRBD1 (6 bases). The V gene's germline CDR1 is LGHNA and CDR2 YSLEER. Trimming left V 4 bases short and J 1 base short, with 13 bases between. CDR3 length: 16 amino acids. DNA of the CDR3: TGCGCCAGCAGCCCCTACAGGGACGTGAACACCGGGGAGCTGTTTTTT. Its translation is CASSPYRDVNTGELFF.

The chain recombines TRBV20-1 with TRBJ2-1; 10 bases are a match to TRBD1. After removal of 5 bases from V and 4 bases from J, the junction contained 11 bases not matched to a gene. The CDR3 extends over 16 amino acids. Germline V gene lookup returns CDR1 DFQATT and CDR2 SNEGSKA (reference sequence). The chain's CDR3 is CSAHATEGQGYNEQFF. The CDR3 DNA reads as TGCAGTGCTCATGCCACTGAGGGACAGGGGTACAATGAGCAGTTCTTC.

In its sample, this clonotype was seen a few times. The chain links TRBV6-1 to TRBJ1-4; 7 positions agree with TRBD1. In germline, CDR1 is MNHNS, CDR2 SASEGT. V dropped 4 bases and J dropped 5; count of bases not matched to a gene: 4. The CDR3 is made up of 14 amino acids. The CDR3 loop reads CASSGQQGNEKLFF. CDR3 nucleotides: TGTGCCAGCAGTGGACAACAGGGGAATGAAAAACTGTTTTTT.

A few counts support this clonotype. The rearrangement joins TRBV6-2 or TRBV6-3 to TRBJ2-7; D may be TRBD1 or TRBD2 (7 bases each). Germline V CDR1 and CDR2: MNHEY, SVGEGT. The CDR3 has 15 amino acids. V dropped 2 bases and J dropped 2 bases, with 13 bases sitting between them. The CDR3 region is CASSYEAGGAYEQYV. CDR3 DNA sequence: TGTGCCAGCAGTTACGAAGCAGGGGGGGCCTACGAGCAGTACGTC.

The chain is built from TRBV5-6 and TRBJ1-1; 8 bases map to TRBD1. The CDR3 loop spans 15 amino acids. The ends lost 4 bases at V and 3 bases at J; junction bases unmatched: 8. CDR1 SGHDT and CDR2 YYEEEE come from the germline V gene. CDR3: CASSPDRVGDTEAFF. The CDR3 bases are TGTGCCAGCAGCCCGGACAGGGTTGGGGACACTGAAGCTTTCTTT.

Ten or more counts support this clonotype. CDR3 loop: CASSRFSSNQPQHF. As DNA, the CDR3 is TGTGCCAGCAGCCGCTTCAGTAGCAATCAGCCCCAGCATTTT. This rearrangement joins TRBV5-5 to TRBJ1-5, with D unresolved. The V end was cut by 4 bases, the J end by 0 bases, with 8 bases between. CDR1 is SGHKS and CDR2 is YYEKEE in the germline V gene (reference sequence). This CDR3 comprises 14 residues.

This clonotype was picked up a small number of times. This chain links TRBV15 with TRBJ2-7, with D perhaps TRBD1 (5 bases). Trimming removed 0 bases at V and 3 bases at J, with 15 bases between. Per the germline V gene, CDR1 is LNHNV and CDR2 is YYDKDF (reference sequence). The CDR3 is 16 amino acids. The CDR3 DNA is TGTGCCACCAGCAGAGATCAAGGGGCTGATATCTACGAGCAGTACTTC. This gives the protein CATSRDQGADIYEQYF.

The CDR3 nucleotides read TGCGCCAGCAGCGTCCCTGGTAGCAATCAGCCCCAGCATTTT. Its translation: CASSVPGSNQPQHF. V gene TRBV4-1 combines with J gene TRBJ1-5; D uncertain. V was shortened by 5 bases and J by 0 bases, with 8 bases between the two germline ends. Germline assignment: CDR1 MGHRA and CDR2 YSYEKL. The length of the CDR3 is 14 residues.

This clonotype was recorded many times. The CDR3 loop is CASSSLGFLYQETQYF. In nucleotides, the CDR3 is TGTGCCAGCAGCTCCCTAGGTTTCCTCTACCAAGAGACCCAGTACTTC. The chain carries TRBV28 and TRBJ2-5, with D hard to call. In germline, CDR1 is MDHEN, CDR2 SYDVKM. The CDR3 spans 16 residues. Deletions cut 6 bases from V and 0 bases from J, with 17 bases between. Full variable domain (missing parts from reference TRBV28 and TRBJ2-5): DVKVTQSSRYLVKRTGEKVFLECVQDMDHENMFWYRQDPGLGLRLIYFSYDVKMKEKGDIPEGYSVSREKKERFSLILESASTNQTSMYLCASSSLGFLYQETQYFGPGTRLLVL.

This chain joins TRBV4-1 and TRBJ2-1; D is ambiguous. The CDR3 runs to 12 residues. Trimming cost V 0 bases and J 10 bases, with 7 bases left between them. CDR1 is MGHRA, CDR2 YSYEKL, per germline. CDR3 sequence (DNA): TGCGCCAGCAGCCAAGAGAGGTTGGAGCAGTTCTTC. Its translation is CASSQERLEQFF.

This clonotype has a count of ten or more. The J gene is TRBJ2-3, the V gene TRBV4-1; D may match TRBD1 or TRBD2 (5 bases each). Looked up from germline, CDR1 is MGHRA and CDR2 is YSYEKL. V dropped 0 bases and J dropped 5 bases, with 15 bases sitting between them. This CDR3 spans 16 amino acids. The chain's CDR3 is CASSQDSRGRGDTQYF. The CDR3 DNA follows: TGCGCCAGCAGCCAAGATTCCCGGGGCCGAGGAGATACGCAGTATTTT.

This clonotype was found a few times. The gene calls are TRBV11-2 and TRBJ2-1; possibly TRBD1 or TRBD2 for D (6 bases each). V was clipped by 0 bases and J by 7 bases, with 25 bases between them. Germline V gene data show CDR1 as SGHAT and CDR2 as FQNNGV. The CDR3 runs 19 residues. CDR3: CASSLEHPGNWGAGNEQFF. The CDR3 DNA reads TGTGCCAGCAGCTTAGAGCACCCCGGTAATTGGGGGGCTGGGAATGAGCAGTTCTTC.

The chain has TRBV9 and TRBJ1-1; D remains unclear. V dropped 2 bases and J dropped 3 bases, with 8 bases sitting between them. The germline CDR1 and CDR2 sequences are SGDLS and YYNGEE. The CDR3 spans 13 residues. The CDR3 here is CASSVGWDTEAFF. CDR3 coding DNA: TGTGCCAGCAGCGTTGGTTGGGACACTGAAGCTTTCTTT.

This clonotype was seen more than once but under ten times. This chain links TRBV27 with TRBJ2-5, with D possibly TRBD2 on 5 matching bases. The CDR3 spans 13 residues. CDR1 and CDR2 (germline): MNHEY, SMNVEV (reference sequence). The V end was cut by 7 bases, the J end by 4 bases, with 13 bases between. For the CDR3, the DNA is TGTGCCAGCAAAGGGCTTCGGGGAGAGACCCAGTACTTC. Protein: CASKGLRGETQYF.

This clonotype occurred a few times. The V and J genes are TRBV12-3 or TRBV12-4 and TRBJ1-5; tentative D call: TRBD1 (5 bases). V was clipped by 4 bases and J by 0 bases, with 7 bases between them. This CDR3 is built from 14 residues. CDR3 coding DNA: TGTGCCAGCAGTTCAGGGTATAGCAATCAGCCCCAGCATTTT. Translating gives CASSSGYSNQPQHF.

This clonotype occurred many times. The rearrangement links TRBV20-1 to TRBJ2-5; possibly TRBD1 or TRBD2 for D (5 bases each). The CDR3 length is 15 residues. V lost 5 bases, J lost 4 bases, and 20 bases lay in between. From germline, CDR1 is DFQATT and CDR2 SNEGSKA (reference sequence). CDR3: CSALPPLRGLETQYF. The CDR3 DNA is TGCAGTGCTCTCCCTCCCCTCCGGGGCCTAGAGACCCAGTACTTC.

There are a few counts of this clonotype. The chain uses TRBV7-6 and TRBJ1-3; D unclear. Germline V gene sequence: CDR1 SGHVS, CDR2 FNYEAQ. The CDR3 extends over 18 amino acids. V dropped 2 bases and J dropped 0 bases, with 17 bases sitting between them. The CDR3 reads CASSLIPRRISSGNTIYF. The CDR3 DNA is TGTGCCAGCAGCTTAATCCCCCGTAGGATCAGCTCTGGAAACACCATATATTTT.

This clonotype was seen a handful of times. The V and J genes are TRBV5-1 and TRBJ1-6; TRBD1 is a possible D gene (5 bases). This CDR3 spans 17 amino acids. CDR1 is SGHRS, CDR2 YFSETQ, per germline. V was trimmed by 0 bases and J by 9 bases, leaving 19 bases between them. CDR3 sequence: CASSLASVGERSSPLHF. The CDR3 DNA follows: TGCGCCAGCAGCTTGGCCTCGGTAGGGGAGCGTAGTTCACCCCTCCACTTT.

The chain recombines TRBV12-3 or TRBV12-4 with TRBJ1-5; 10 bases fit TRBD1. Losses at the gene ends were 6 bases for V and 6 bases for J; bases not matched to a gene: 2. This CDR3 is built from 13 residues. The CDR3 DNA reads TGTGCCAGCAGGGGACAGGGGAGTCAGCCCCAGCATTTT. Its translation: CASRGQGSQPQHF.

V usage is TRBV27 and J usage is TRBJ2-3; D gene unclear. Trimming pared 1 base from V and 0 bases from J, leaving 8 bases between. The germline V gene has CDR1 MNHEY and CDR2 SMNVEV (reference sequence). This CDR3 has 15 residues. The CDR3 region is CASSLWGPSTDTQYF. The CDR3, as DNA: TGTGCCAGCAGTTTATGGGGTCCTAGCACAGATACGCAGTATTTT.

The chain links TRBV19 to TRBJ2-7; TRBD1 matches at 7 bases. Looked up from germline, CDR1 is LNHDA and CDR2 is SQIVND (reference sequence). The CDR3 is 13 residues long. V lost 3 bases and J lost 3; bases outside the gene matches: 2. CDR3 sequence: CASSIAGGYEQYV. The CDR3 DNA sequence: TGTGCCAGTAGTATCGCAGGGGGCTACGAGCAGTACGTC.

This clonotype has a handful of counts. The J gene is TRBJ2-1, the V gene TRBV20-1; 10 bases line up with TRBD2. Looked up from germline, CDR1 is DFQATT and CDR2 is SNEGSKA (reference sequence). The trim removed 6 bases at V and 7 bases at J, leaving 9 bases unmatched. This CDR3 is built from 14 residues. The DNA for the CDR3 is TGCAGTGCCGGGGAGCGGGGGGGCCGTAATGAGCAGTTCTTC. Translation: CSAGERGGRNEQFF.

This clonotype was seen more than once but under ten times. The chain uses TRBV12-3 or TRBV12-4 and TRBJ2-7, with 7 nucleotides matching TRBD2. Trimming removed 3 bases from V and 6 bases from J; junction bases left unmatched: 5. The CDR3 runs 13 residues. As DNA, the CDR3 is TGTGCCAGCAGTTTCGGGGGGAACGGCGAGCAGTACTTC. Translating it yields CASSFGGNGEQYF.

This clonotype appeared once. The chain links TRBV20-1 to TRBJ2-7; no clear D gene. The CDR3 is made up of 13 amino acids. Germline CDR1 and CDR2: DFQATT and SNEGSKA (reference sequence). V was pared by 2 bases and J by 3 bases, with 11 bases between. The CDR3: CSARPSPYYEQYF. CDR3 bases: TGCAGTGCTAGACCCAGCCCTTACTACGAGCAGTACTTC.

This sequence joins TRBV5-1 and TRBJ2-7; D perhaps matches TRBD1 (6 bases). Germline CDR1 is SGHRS and CDR2 is YFSETQ. CDR3 length: 13 amino acids. Trimming took off 3 bases at V and 7 bases at J, with 14 bases between the two ends. The CDR3 nucleotides read TGCGCCAGCAGCTCCCAGGGGATGGGGGAGCAGTACTTC. It translates to CASSSQGMGEQYF. The full variable domain, rest sourced from reference TRBV5-1 and TRBJ2-7, is KAGVTQTPRYLIKTRGQQVTLSCSPISGHRSVSWYQQTPGQGLQFLFEYFSETQRNKGNFPGRFSGRQFSNSRSEMNVSTLELGDSALYLCASSSQGMGEQYFGPGTRLTVT.

V and J are TRBV5-6 and TRBJ2-4; D gene unclear. This CDR3 contains 17 residues. Germline V lookup: CDR1 SGHDT, CDR2 YYEEEE. V was shortened by 0 bases and J by 2 bases, with 15 bases between the two germline ends. CDR3: CASSLGPKVTSKNIQYF. CDR3 nucleotide sequence: TGTGCCAGCAGCTTGGGCCCTAAGGTCACCTCCAAAAACATTCAGTACTTC.